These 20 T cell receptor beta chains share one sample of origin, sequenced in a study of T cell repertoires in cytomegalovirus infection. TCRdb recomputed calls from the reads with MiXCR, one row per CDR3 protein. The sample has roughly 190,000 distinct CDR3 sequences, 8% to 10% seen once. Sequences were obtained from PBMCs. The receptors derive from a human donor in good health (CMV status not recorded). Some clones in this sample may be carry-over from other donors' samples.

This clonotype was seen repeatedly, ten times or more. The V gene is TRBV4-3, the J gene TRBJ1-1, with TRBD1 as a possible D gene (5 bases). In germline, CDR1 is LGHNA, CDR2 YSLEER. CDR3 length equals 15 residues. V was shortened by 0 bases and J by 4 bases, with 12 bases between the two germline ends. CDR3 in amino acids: CASSQEAGRGTEAFF. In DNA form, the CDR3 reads TGCGCCAGCAGCCAAGAGGCGGGACGTGGCACTGAAGCTTTCTTT.

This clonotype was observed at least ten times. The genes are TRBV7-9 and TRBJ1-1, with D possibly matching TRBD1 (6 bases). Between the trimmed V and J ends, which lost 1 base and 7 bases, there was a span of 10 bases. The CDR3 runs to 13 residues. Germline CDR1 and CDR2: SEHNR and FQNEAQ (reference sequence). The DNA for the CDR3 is TGTGCCAGCAGCTTAGTTGAGACAGGTGAAGCTTTCTTT. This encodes CASSLVETGEAFF.

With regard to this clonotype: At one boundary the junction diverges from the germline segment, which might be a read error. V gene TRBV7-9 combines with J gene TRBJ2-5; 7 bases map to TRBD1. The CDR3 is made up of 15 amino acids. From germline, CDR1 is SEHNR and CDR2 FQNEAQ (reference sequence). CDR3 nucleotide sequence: TGTGCCAGCAGCTCGGACCGGACAGGACAAGAGACCCTGTACTTC. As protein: CASSSDRTGQETLYF.

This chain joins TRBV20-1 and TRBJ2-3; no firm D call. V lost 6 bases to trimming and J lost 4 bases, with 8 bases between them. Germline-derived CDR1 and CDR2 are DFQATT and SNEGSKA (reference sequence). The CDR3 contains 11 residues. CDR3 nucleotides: TGCAGTGCAGTGTGGCCAGATACGCAGTATTTT. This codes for CSAVWPDTQYF.

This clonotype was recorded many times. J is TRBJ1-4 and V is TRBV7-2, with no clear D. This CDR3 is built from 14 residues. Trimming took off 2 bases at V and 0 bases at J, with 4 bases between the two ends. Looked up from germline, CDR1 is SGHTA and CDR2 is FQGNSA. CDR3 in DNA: TGTGCCAGCAGCTTAACACCAACTAATGAAAAACTGTTTTTT. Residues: CASSLTPTNEKLFF.

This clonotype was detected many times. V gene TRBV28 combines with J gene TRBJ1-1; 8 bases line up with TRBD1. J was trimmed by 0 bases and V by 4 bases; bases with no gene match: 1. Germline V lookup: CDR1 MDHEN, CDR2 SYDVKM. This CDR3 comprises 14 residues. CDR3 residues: CASSWDRMNTEAFF. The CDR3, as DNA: TGTGCCAGCAGTTGGGACAGGATGAACACTGAAGCTTTCTTT.

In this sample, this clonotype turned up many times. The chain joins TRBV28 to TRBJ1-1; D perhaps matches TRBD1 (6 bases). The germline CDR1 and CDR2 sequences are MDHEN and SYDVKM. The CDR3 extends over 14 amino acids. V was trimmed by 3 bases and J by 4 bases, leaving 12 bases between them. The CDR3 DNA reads TGTGCCAGCAGTTTCAGGGGAGGAATCACTGAAGCTTTCTTT. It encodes CASSFRGGITEAFF.

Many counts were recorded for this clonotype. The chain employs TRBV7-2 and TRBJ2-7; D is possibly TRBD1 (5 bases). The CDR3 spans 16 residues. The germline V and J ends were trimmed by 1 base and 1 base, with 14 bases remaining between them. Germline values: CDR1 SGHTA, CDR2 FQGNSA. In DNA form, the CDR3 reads TGTGCCAGCAGCTTAGATGCAGGGAAGACATCCTACGAGCAGTACTTC. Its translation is CASSLDAGKTSYEQYF.

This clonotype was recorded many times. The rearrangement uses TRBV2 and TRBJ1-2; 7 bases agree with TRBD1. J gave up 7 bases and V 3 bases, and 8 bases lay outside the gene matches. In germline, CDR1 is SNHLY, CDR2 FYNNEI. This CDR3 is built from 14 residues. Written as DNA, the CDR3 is TGTGCCAGCAGTGATACGGGACAGAGCGGTGGCTACACCTTC. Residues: CASSDTGQSGGYTF.

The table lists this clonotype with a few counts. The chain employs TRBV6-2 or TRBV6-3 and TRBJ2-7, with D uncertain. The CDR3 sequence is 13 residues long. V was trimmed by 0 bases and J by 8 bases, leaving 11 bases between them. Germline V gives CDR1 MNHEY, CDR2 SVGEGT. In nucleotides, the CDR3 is TGTGCCAGCAGTTACTCTCATCAGAACAAGCAGTACTTC. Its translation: CASSYSHQNKQYF.

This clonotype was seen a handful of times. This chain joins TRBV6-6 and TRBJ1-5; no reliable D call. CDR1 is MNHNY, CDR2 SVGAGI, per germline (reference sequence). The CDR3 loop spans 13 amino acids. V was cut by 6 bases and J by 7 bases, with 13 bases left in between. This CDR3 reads CASSPSNGQPQHF. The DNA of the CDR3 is TGTGCCAGCAGCCCCTCAAACGGGCAGCCCCAGCATTTT.

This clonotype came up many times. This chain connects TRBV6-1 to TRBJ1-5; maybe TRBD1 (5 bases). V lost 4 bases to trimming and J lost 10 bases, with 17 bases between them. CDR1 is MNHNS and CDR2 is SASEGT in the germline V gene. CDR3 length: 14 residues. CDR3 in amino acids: CASSAPREAPPQHF. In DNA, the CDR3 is TGTGCCAGCAGTGCCCCCAGGGAGGCCCCACCCCAGCATTTT.

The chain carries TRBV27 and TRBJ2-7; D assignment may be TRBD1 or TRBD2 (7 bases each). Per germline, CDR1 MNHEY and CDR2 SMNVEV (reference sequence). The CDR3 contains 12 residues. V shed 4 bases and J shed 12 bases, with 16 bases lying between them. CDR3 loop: CASSWQGGNVYF. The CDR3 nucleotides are TGTGCCAGCAGTTGGCAGGGGGGGAACGTGTACTTC.

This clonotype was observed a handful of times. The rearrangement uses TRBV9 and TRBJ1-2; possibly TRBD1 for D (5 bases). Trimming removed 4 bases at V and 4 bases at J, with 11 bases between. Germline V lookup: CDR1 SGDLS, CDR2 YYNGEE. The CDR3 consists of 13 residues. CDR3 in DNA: TGTGCCAGCAGCAGGGACGACAGCTATGGCTACACCTTC. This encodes CASSRDDSYGYTF.

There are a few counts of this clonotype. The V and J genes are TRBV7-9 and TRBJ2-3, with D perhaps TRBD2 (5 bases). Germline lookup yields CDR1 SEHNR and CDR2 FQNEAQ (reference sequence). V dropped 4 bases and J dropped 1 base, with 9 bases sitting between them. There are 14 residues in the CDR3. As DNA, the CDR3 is TGTGCCAGCAGCTCATGGGGAGGCACAGATACGCAGTATTTT. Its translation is CASSSWGGTDTQYF.

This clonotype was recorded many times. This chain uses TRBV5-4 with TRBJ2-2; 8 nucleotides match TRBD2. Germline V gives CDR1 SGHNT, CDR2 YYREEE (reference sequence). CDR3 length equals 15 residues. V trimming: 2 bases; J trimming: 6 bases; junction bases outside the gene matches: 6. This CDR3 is CASSLRSGGPGELFF. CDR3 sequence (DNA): TGTGCCAGCAGCTTAAGGTCGGGGGGGCCCGGGGAGCTGTTTTTT. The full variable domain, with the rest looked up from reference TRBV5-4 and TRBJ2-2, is ETGVTQSPTHLIKTRGQQVTLRCSSQSGHNTVSWYQQALGQGPQFIFQYYREEENGRGNFPPRFSGLQFPNYSSELNVNALELDDSALYLCASSLRSGGPGELFFGEGSRLTVL.

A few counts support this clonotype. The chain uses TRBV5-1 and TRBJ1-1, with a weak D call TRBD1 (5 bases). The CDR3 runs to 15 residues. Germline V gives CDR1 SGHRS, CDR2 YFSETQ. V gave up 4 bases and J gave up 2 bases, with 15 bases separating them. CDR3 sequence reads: CASSDPGISNTEAFF. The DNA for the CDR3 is TGCGCCAGCAGCGATCCAGGGATTTCAAACACTGAAGCTTTCTTT.

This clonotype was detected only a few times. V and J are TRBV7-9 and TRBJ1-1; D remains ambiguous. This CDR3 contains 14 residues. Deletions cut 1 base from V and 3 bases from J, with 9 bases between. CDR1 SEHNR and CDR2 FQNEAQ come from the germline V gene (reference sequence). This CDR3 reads CASSLGGKDTEAFF. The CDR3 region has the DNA TGTGCCAGCAGCTTAGGGGGTAAGGACACTGAAGCTTTCTTT. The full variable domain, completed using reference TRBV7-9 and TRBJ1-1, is DTGVSQNPRHKITKRGQNVTFRCDPISEHNRLYWYRQTLGQGPEFLTYFQNEAQLEKSRLLSDRFSAERPKGSFSTLEIQRTEQGDSAMYLCASSLGGKDTEAFFGQGTRLTVV.

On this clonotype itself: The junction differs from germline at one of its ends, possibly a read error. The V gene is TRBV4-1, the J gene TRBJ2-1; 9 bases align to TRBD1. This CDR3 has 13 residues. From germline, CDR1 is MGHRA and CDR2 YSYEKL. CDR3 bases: TGCGCCAGCAGCCAAGCAACAGGGGGCGGGCAGTCCTTC. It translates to CASSQATGGGQSF.

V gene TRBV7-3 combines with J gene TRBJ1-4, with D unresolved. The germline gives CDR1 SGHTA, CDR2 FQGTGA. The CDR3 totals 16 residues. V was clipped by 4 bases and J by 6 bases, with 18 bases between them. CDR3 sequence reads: CASSSREKHSYEKLFF. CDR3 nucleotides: TGTGCCAGCAGCTCACGGGAGAAACATAGTTATGAAAAACTGTTTTTT. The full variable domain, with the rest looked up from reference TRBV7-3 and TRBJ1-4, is GAGVSQTPSNKVTEKGKYVELRCDPISGHTALYWYRQSLGQGPEFLIYFQGTGAADDSGLPNDRFFAVRPEGSVSTLKIQRTERGDSAVYLCASSSREKHSYEKLFFGSGTQLSVL.